Described below is a single TCR beta chain sequence and its context. The data stem from a study of blood T cell repertoires in COVID-19. As for the study in general: Samples came from the United States, Italy and Spain, spanning acute and convalescent COVID-19. PBMCs, B-cell-depleted T cells, or T cells provided the cDNA or gDNA that made up the material.

Recruits, aged roughly 18 to 89 years, lived in 25 or so US areas. Either two negative PCRs, clearance, or symptom resolution qualified Cohort 3 donors as recovered. Here immunoSEQ multiplex PCR was the method, and the copy in TCRdb shows in-frame clones only, minus some. This table has around 210,000 clones, roughly nine tenths appearing once. The V gene end was trimmed by 0 bases and the J gene end by 0 bases; junction bases not matched to a gene: 8. CDR1 is MGHRA and CDR2 is YSYEKL in the germline V gene. This CDR3 has 18 amino acids. This clonotype was sampled from a young woman who had recovered from COVID-19. Material: PBMCs or T cells enriched from blood (not recorded which). The rearrangement uses TRBV4-1 and TRBJ1-2, with 9 bases aligning to TRBD1. The CDR3 region has the DNA TGCGCCAGCAGCCAAGAACGAGGGACAGGGTTAGCTAACTATGGCTACACCTTC. Its translation is CASSQERGTGLANYGYTF.